Listed here are 4 T cell receptor beta chains from one sample, sequenced in a study of blood T cell repertoires in COVID-19 (TCRdb year 2020). The library was made by the immunoSEQ multiplex PCR assay. TCRdb limited this immuneACCESS table to in-frame rearrangements with V and J called. A share of clones is missing; checked studies link under half to unresolved V genes, and the rest is unexplained. Here the sample has 120,000 to 150,000 clones; around 82% occur a single time. The top ten clones comprise 3.5% to 5% of the sample. The specimen sequenced was PBMCs or T cells enriched from blood (not recorded which). The receptors were sampled from a man aged 45 to 65 in a cohort exposed to, infected with or recovered from COVID-19 (not recorded which).

The V call is TRBV19, the J call TRBJ1-1; possibly TRBD1 for D (6 bases). CDR1 and CDR2 (germline): LNHDA, SQIVND (reference sequence). V was clipped by 2 bases and J by 3 bases, with 10 bases between them. The CDR3 is made up of 14 amino acids. The CDR3 reads CASSISAGDTEAFF. The CDR3 DNA follows: TGTGCCAGTAGTATATCCGCAGGGGACACTGAAGCTTTCTTT.

The rearrangement links TRBV10-3 to TRBJ1-4; D possibly corresponds to TRBD1 (5 bases). This CDR3 has 15 residues. Germline V lookup: CDR1 ENHRY, CDR2 SYGVKD. V was trimmed by 2 bases and J by 2 bases, leaving 9 bases between them. For the CDR3, the DNA is TGTGCCATCAGTGAGACCGCAGGGACTAATGAAAAACTGTTTTTT. It translates to CAISETAGTNEKLFF.

This sequence joins TRBV7-8 and TRBJ2-4, with 7 nucleotides matching TRBD2. This CDR3 contains 13 residues. Trimming took 3 bases from V and 8 from J; bases not matched to a gene: 4. In germline, CDR1 is SGHVS, CDR2 FQNEAQ. The CDR3 DNA reads TGTGCCAGCAGCTTTCAGGGAGGGGACATTCAGTACTTC. It yields the protein CASSFQGGDIQYF.

This sequence joins TRBV29-1 and TRBJ1-5; TRBD1 matches at 7 bases. Germline loops: CDR1 SQVTM, CDR2 ANQGSEA. The V and J ends lost 6 bases and 7 bases, in that order; junction bases with no gene match: 9. This CDR3 contains 13 residues. In DNA, the CDR3 is TGCAGCGTCCGAGACAGGGTTGGGCAGCCCCAGCATTTT. Protein: CSVRDRVGQPQHF.